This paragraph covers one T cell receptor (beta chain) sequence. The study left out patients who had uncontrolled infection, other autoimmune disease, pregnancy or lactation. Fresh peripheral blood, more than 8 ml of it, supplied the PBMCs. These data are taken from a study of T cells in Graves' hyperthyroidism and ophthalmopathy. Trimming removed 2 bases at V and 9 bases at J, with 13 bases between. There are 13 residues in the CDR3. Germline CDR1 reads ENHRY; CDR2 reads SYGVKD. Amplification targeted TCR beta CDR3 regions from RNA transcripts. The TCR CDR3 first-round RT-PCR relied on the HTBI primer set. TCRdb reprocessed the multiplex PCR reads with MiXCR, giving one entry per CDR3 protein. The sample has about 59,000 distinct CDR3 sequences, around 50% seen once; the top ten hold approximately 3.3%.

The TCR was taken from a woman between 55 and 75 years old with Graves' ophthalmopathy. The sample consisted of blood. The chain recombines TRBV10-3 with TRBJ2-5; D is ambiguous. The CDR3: CAISEILNQPQYF. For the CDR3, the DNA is TGTGCCATCAGTGAGATTTTGAATCAGCCCCAGTACTTC.